The 13 T cell receptor beta chains below were found in one sample sequenced in a study of radiation and T cells in renal cell carcinoma. Repertoires were generated with immunoSEQ multiplex PCR, while TCRdb's copy carries only in-frame clones and drops some. This sample has tens of thousands of clones, with 82% found just once. Time point in this sample: baseline pretreatment blood. Treatment meaning: 15 Gy SBRT to primary tumor, nephrectomy 4 weeks later. Specimen: blood, collected from a patient whose treatment included radiotherapy and nephrectomy. Receptor source: a man aged 60-69 years with renal cell carcinoma.

This clone has at least ten counts. V gene TRBV2 combines with J gene TRBJ1-1, with D possibly matching TRBD1 (5 bases). Germline CDR1 reads SNHLY; CDR2 reads FYNNEI. Trimming stripped 1 base from V and 7 bases from J, with 19 bases between. The CDR3 is 16 residues long. The CDR3 sequence is CASSEGSPNRGIEAFF. CDR3 nucleotide sequence: TGTGCCAGCAGTGAAGGTTCCCCCAACCGGGGCATTGAAGCTTTCTTT.

The gene calls are TRBV7-2 and TRBJ2-7; no firm D call. Germline assignment: CDR1 SGHTA and CDR2 FQGNSA. The CDR3 is 13 amino acids. V lost 1 base, J lost 5 bases, and 9 bases lay in between. Written as DNA, the CDR3 is TGTGCCAGCAGCTTAGGAACCGTCGACGAGCAGTACTTC. This codes for CASSLGTVDEQYF.

The rearrangement links TRBV6-5 to TRBJ2-3, with unresolved D. Germline CDR1 is MNHEY and CDR2 is SVGAGI. The germline V and J ends were trimmed by 6 bases and 6 bases, with 7 bases remaining between them. The length of the CDR3 is 11 residues. CDR3: CASSQSDTQYF. CDR3 coding DNA: TGTGCCAGCAGCCAGAGCGATACGCAGTATTTT.

A few counts support this clone. CDR3 DNA: TGTGCCAGCAGGCACACTGGGCTAGCGGGAGTGAAAGAGACCCAGTACTTC. Translating it yields CASRHTGLAGVKETQYF. The chain is built from TRBV28 and TRBJ2-5; 10 bases fit TRBD2. CDR1 is MDHEN and CDR2 is SYDVKM in the germline V gene. V lost 6 bases, J lost 3 bases, and 13 bases stayed unmatched. The CDR3 covers 17 residues.

The chain is built from TRBV9 and TRBJ2-1, with TRBD1 as a possible D gene (5 bases). Germline assignment: CDR1 SGDLS and CDR2 YYNGEE. V lost 0 bases and J 4 bases, leaving 11 bases between the germline ends. The CDR3 has 15 residues. The CDR3 bases are TGTGCCAGCAGCGTAGGGACAACGGTTTACAATGAGCAGTTCTTC. This translates into CASSVGTTVYNEQFF.

The J gene is TRBJ2-1, the V gene TRBV15; D gene unclear. The germline V and J ends were trimmed by 2 bases and 2 bases, with 10 bases remaining between them. Germline V lookup: CDR1 LNHNV, CDR2 YYDKDF (reference sequence). The CDR3 spans 15 residues. The CDR3: CATSRSLATYNEQFF. In DNA, the CDR3 is TGTGCCACCAGCAGATCGTTGGCAACCTACAATGAGCAGTTCTTC.

The chain carries TRBV30 and TRBJ1-5; 10 nucleotides agree with TRBD1. Looked up from germline, CDR1 is GTSNPN and CDR2 is SVGIG (reference sequence). V lost 5 bases and J lost 7; bases outside the gene matches: 2. This CDR3 comprises 12 residues. The CDR3 reads CAWGQGEQPQHF. Written as DNA, the CDR3 is TGTGCCTGGGGACAGGGGGAGCAGCCCCAGCATTTT.

The rearrangement links TRBV5-1 to TRBJ2-5; D is unclear. Germline CDR1 is SGHRS and CDR2 is YFSETQ. CDR3 length: 13 amino acids. Trimming left V 4 bases short and J 0 bases short, with 7 bases between. The CDR3 DNA reads as TGCGCCAGCAGCCAATGGTACCAAGAGACCCAGTACTTC. Translating gives CASSQWYQETQYF.

The CDR3 spells CASSLVGGLGTEAFF. The CDR3 DNA reads TGCGCCAGCAGCTTGGTTGGGGGACTGGGCACTGAAGCTTTCTTT. V usage is TRBV5-1 and J usage is TRBJ1-1; D possibly corresponds to TRBD1 (5 bases). V gave up 0 bases and J gave up 4 bases, with 13 bases separating them. Germline CDR1 reads SGHRS; CDR2 reads YFSETQ. This CDR3 region has 15 residues.

V usage is TRBV27 and J usage is TRBJ1-5; D is possibly TRBD1 (5 bases). V lost 3 bases and J 3 bases, leaving 15 bases between the germline ends. Germline V gene lookup returns CDR1 MNHEY and CDR2 SMNVEV (reference sequence). The CDR3 is made up of 16 amino acids. The CDR3 sequence: CASSFQGRGDNQPQHF. As DNA, the CDR3 is TGTGCCAGCAGTTTCCAGGGTAGAGGGGACAATCAGCCCCAGCATTTT.

The chain couples TRBV7-9 to TRBJ1-5; the D is unclear. This CDR3 region has 18 residues. Germline V gene sequence: CDR1 SEHNR, CDR2 FQNEAQ (reference sequence). Trimming shortened V by 7 bases and J by 3 bases, and 25 bases separated the two germline ends. CDR3 DNA sequence: TGTGCCAGCACCCGCCTGTCGTACACCGAGACCGTCAATCAGCCCCAGCATTTT. It is translated as CASTRLSYTETVNQPQHF.

This chain joins TRBV5-1 and TRBJ2-7, with 12 positions matching TRBD1. CDR1 is SGHRS and CDR2 is YFSETQ in the germline V gene. The CDR3 contains 15 residues. Losses at the gene ends were 4 bases for V and 7 bases for J; bases not matched to a gene: 9. The CDR3 protein is CASSGPGQGASEQYF. For the CDR3, the DNA is TGCGCCAGCAGCGGGCCGGGACAGGGGGCATCGGAGCAGTACTTC.

CDR3 bases: TGTGCCAGCAAGGGACTAGCGGGAGGGGTAGATACGCAGTATTTT. It translates to CASKGLAGGVDTQYF. This chain links TRBV2 with TRBJ2-3; the match to TRBD2 covers 16 bases. This CDR3 has 15 amino acids. Germline values: CDR1 SNHLY, CDR2 FYNNEI. The V gene end was trimmed by 7 bases and the J gene end by 5 bases; junction bases not matched to a gene: 3.